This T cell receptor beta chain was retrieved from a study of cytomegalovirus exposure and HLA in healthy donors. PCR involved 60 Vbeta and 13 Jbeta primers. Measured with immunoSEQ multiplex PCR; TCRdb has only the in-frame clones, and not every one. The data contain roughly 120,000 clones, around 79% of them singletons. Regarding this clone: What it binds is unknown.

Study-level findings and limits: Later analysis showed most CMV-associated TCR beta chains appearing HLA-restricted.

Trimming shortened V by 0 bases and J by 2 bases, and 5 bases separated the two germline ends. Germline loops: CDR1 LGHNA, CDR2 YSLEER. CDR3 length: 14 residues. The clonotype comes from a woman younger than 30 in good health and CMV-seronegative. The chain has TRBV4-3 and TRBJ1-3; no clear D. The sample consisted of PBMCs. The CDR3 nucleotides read TGCGCCAGCAGCCAAGAATACACTGGAAACACCATATATTTT. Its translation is CASSQEYTGNTIYF.